The 22 T cell receptor beta chains given below trace back to one sample, sequenced in a study of human T cells and chemical hapten exposure. Time point: pre-sensitization, week 0. As for treatment: therapeutic diphenylcyclopropenone sensitization with weekly scalp DPC. One entry per CDR3 protein, called by TCRdb with MiXCR from the RACE reads. The sample records under 300,000 distinct CDR3 sequences, around 7% being singletons. The material was whole blood, obtained in connection with sensitization to the hapten diphenylcyclopropenone (DPC). The receptor set was obtained from a young man with alopecia areata. Some clones in this sample may be carry-over from other donors' samples.

This clonotype was seen a handful of times. This chain connects TRBV7-2 to TRBJ1-3, with D tentatively TRBD1 (6 bases). V was clipped by 1 base and J by 1 base, with 14 bases between them. Per the germline V gene, CDR1 is SGHTA and CDR2 is FQGNSA. The CDR3 runs 17 residues. CDR3 DNA: TGTGCCAGCAGCTTAGGTCGGACAGCGGGGTCTGGAAACACCATATATTTT. Its translation: CASSLGRTAGSGNTIYF.

V and J are TRBV20-1 and TRBJ2-3, with TRBD2 matching 7 bases. The CDR3 is 15 residues long. The germline CDR1 and CDR2 sequences are DFQATT and SNEGSKA (reference sequence). With V trimmed by 3 bases and J by 2 bases, 8 bases remained unmatched. In DNA form, the CDR3 reads TGCAGTGCTAGGATCGGGGCGGGGGACACAGATACGCAGTATTTT. Its protein is CSARIGAGDTDTQYF.

This clonotype turned up a few times. The chain employs TRBV6-2 or TRBV6-3 and TRBJ1-1; D possibly corresponds to TRBD1 (5 bases). Germline CDR1 and CDR2: MNHEY and SVGEGT. The CDR3 has 13 residues. Trimming left V 6 bases short and J 8 bases short, with 16 bases between. The chain's CDR3 is CASRNRQIREAFF. CDR3 coding DNA: TGTGCCAGCAGAAACAGACAGATCCGCGAAGCTTTCTTT.

The chain carries TRBV7-2 and TRBJ1-5; D is unresolved. The CDR3 has 14 residues. V was clipped by 6 bases and J by 3 bases, with 12 bases between them. CDR1 is SGHTA, CDR2 FQGNSA, per germline. For the CDR3, the DNA is TGTGCCAGCAGTCAAAACGGGTTCAATCAGCCCCAGCATTTT. This encodes CASSQNGFNQPQHF.

This clonotype was detected ten times or more. V usage is TRBV15 and J usage is TRBJ2-5; weak D call: TRBD1 (5 bases). The CDR3 length is 15 residues. Germline CDR1 reads LNHNV; CDR2 reads YYDKDF (reference sequence). V was trimmed by 1 base and J by 4 bases, leaving 13 bases between them. The CDR3 reads CATSRAAGRSETQYF. CDR3 DNA sequence: TGTGCCACCAGCAGAGCGGCAGGGCGGTCAGAGACCCAGTACTTC.

This chain links TRBV10-3 with TRBJ2-5; possibly TRBD1 for D (6 bases). Germline CDR1 is ENHRY and CDR2 is SYGVKD. V gave up 10 bases and J gave up 4 bases, with 10 bases separating them. The CDR3 extends over 11 amino acids. The CDR3 protein is CATTDRETQYF. In DNA, the CDR3 is TGTGCCACTACGGACAGAGAGACCCAGTACTTC.

The chain uses TRBV5-1 and TRBJ1-2, with D possibly being TRBD1 (6 bases). CDR3 length equals 14 residues. Trimming removed 4 bases at V and 0 bases at J, with 10 bases between. Germline-derived CDR1 and CDR2 are SGHRS and YFSETQ. The CDR3 DNA reads TGCGCCAGCAGCCAGGACAGCCCTAACTATGGCTACACCTTC. It codes for CASSQDSPNYGYTF.

This clonotype was counted a few times. In nucleotides, the CDR3 is TGTGCCAGCAGTCCCAGGTTGGACACAGATACGCAGTATTTT. It encodes CASSPRLDTDTQYF. This chain joins TRBV12-3 or TRBV12-4 and TRBJ2-3, with no clear D. The V end was cut by 5 bases, the J end by 2 bases, with 11 bases between. The CDR3 extends over 14 amino acids.

The chain has TRBV12-3 or TRBV12-4 and TRBJ2-3, with 10 bases fitting TRBD1. J was trimmed by 1 base and V by 5 bases; bases with no gene match: 3. The length of the CDR3 is 15 residues. CDR3 loop: CASSGQGDRTDTQYF. CDR3 nucleotides: TGTGCCAGCAGTGGACAGGGGGATCGCACAGATACGCAGTATTTT.

Only a few counts were recorded for this clonotype. This rearrangement joins TRBV29-1 to TRBJ1-1, with D hard to call. V was cut by 3 bases and J by 1 base, with 12 bases left in between. Germline V CDR1 and CDR2: SQVTM, ANQGSEA. The CDR3 is 14 amino acids. CDR3: CSVDRGGENTEAFF. For the CDR3, the DNA is TGCAGCGTTGACCGGGGAGGAGAGAACACTGAAGCTTTCTTT.

This chain links TRBV12-3 or TRBV12-4 with TRBJ2-3, with a weak D call TRBD2 (7 bases). Trimming removed 4 bases at V and 3 bases at J, with 14 bases between. The CDR3 totals 15 residues. CDR3 bases: TGTGCCAGCAGTTCCGGCGGGGGCCAAACAGATACGCAGTATTTT. It codes for CASSSGGGQTDTQYF.

This clonotype showed up just a few times. V gene TRBV20-1 combines with J gene TRBJ2-7; no reliable D call. The CDR3 length is 15 residues. Germline assignment: CDR1 DFQATT and CDR2 SNEGSKA (reference sequence). Trimming left V 0 bases short and J 1 base short, with 13 bases between. The CDR3 reads CSARDPLGGSYEQYF. CDR3 DNA sequence: TGCAGTGCTAGAGACCCCCTGGGCGGTTCCTACGAGCAGTACTTC.

The chain employs TRBV20-1 and TRBJ1-2; no clear D. V lost 3 bases to trimming and J lost 6 bases, with 17 bases between them. CDR3 length: 14 amino acids. CDR1 is DFQATT, CDR2 SNEGSKA, per germline (reference sequence). CDR3 loop: CSASSRGIKNGYTF. DNA of the CDR3: TGCAGTGCTAGTTCGAGAGGGATCAAGAATGGCTACACCTTC.

This clonotype was observed at least ten times. The rearrangement links TRBV19 to TRBJ1-2; D is perhaps TRBD1 (5 bases). This CDR3 is built from 15 residues. Germline-derived CDR1 and CDR2 are LNHDA and SQIVND (reference sequence). V dropped 3 bases and J dropped 2 bases, with 13 bases sitting between them. The CDR3 bases are TGTGCCAGTAGTATCCAGGGCACATCCAACTATGGCTACACCTTC. Its translation: CASSIQGTSNYGYTF.

This clonotype was recorded a few times. The genes are TRBV5-6 and TRBJ1-6, with 7 bases matching TRBD1. Germline loops: CDR1 SGHDT, CDR2 YYEEEE. V lost 0 bases to trimming and J lost 7 bases; unmatched junction nucleotides: 10. This CDR3 spans 17 amino acids. The CDR3 nucleotides read TGTGCCAGCAGCTTGGCGCTGGGTGGGACAGAAAATTCACCCCTCCACTTT. Translated: CASSLALGGTENSPLHF.

This clonotype was seen repeatedly, ten times or more. The chain is built from TRBV4-3 and TRBJ2-7; D possibly uses TRBD1 or TRBD2 (5 bases each). V lost 0 bases and J 2 bases, leaving 11 bases between the germline ends. Germline V gene lookup returns CDR1 LGHNA and CDR2 YSLEER. The CDR3 spans 15 residues. DNA for the CDR3: TGCGCCAGCAGCCAAGAAATCTGGGGGACCTACGAGCAGTACTTC. This codes for CASSQEIWGTYEQYF.

V gene TRBV20-1 combines with J gene TRBJ1-5; D uncertain. Trimming stripped 3 bases from V and 0 bases from J, with 12 bases between. The CDR3 extends over 15 amino acids. Germline V CDR1 and CDR2: DFQATT, SNEGSKA (reference sequence). The CDR3 sequence: CSARDVVNSNQPQHF. The DNA of the CDR3 is TGCAGTGCTAGGGACGTAGTTAATAGCAATCAGCCCCAGCATTTT.

This clonotype was counted a few times. V and J are TRBV6-5 and TRBJ1-6; the D is unclear. Germline V gene sequence: CDR1 MNHEY, CDR2 SVGAGI. Deletions cut 3 bases from V and 0 bases from J, with 6 bases between. This CDR3 has 15 amino acids. Here the CDR3 DNA reads TGTGCCAGCAGTTATACGAGCTCCTATAATTCACCCCTCCACTTT. Protein product: CASSYTSSYNSPLHF.

This clonotype has a handful of counts. V usage is TRBV5-1 and J usage is TRBJ2-3, with D possibly TRBD1 on 6 matching bases. The V gene's germline CDR1 is SGHRS and CDR2 YFSETQ. V was shortened by 0 bases and J by 2 bases, with 10 bases between the two germline ends. This CDR3 spans 15 amino acids. The CDR3 bases are TGCGCCAGCAGCTTGGAGCGGACAGTCACAGATACGCAGTATTTT. Translating it yields CASSLERTVTDTQYF.

This clonotype was seen repeatedly, ten times or more. V gene TRBV7-6 combines with J gene TRBJ2-1; a weak D match, TRBD2 (6 bases). The CDR3 is made up of 14 amino acids. Trimming took off 5 bases at V and 9 bases at J, with 17 bases between the two ends. Germline CDR1 reads SGHVS; CDR2 reads FNYEAQ. Here the CDR3 reads CASSRESRGTEQFF. The CDR3 bases are TGTGCCAGCAGCCGGGAGTCCCGGGGTACTGAGCAGTTCTTC.

This clonotype was detected many times. The rearrangement links TRBV12-3 or TRBV12-4 to TRBJ1-6; the D is unclear. Trimming left V 0 bases short and J 4 bases short, with 19 bases between. The CDR3 length is 19 residues. CDR3 sequence reads: CASSLADRFLSSYNSPLHF. The CDR3, as DNA: TGTGCCAGCAGTTTAGCCGACCGATTCTTAAGTAGTTATAATTCACCCCTCCACTTT.

CDR3 region: CASRPRTSGGQETQYF. The CDR3 DNA follows: TGTGCCAGCAGACCCCGGACTAGCGGGGGGCAAGAGACCCAGTACTTC. The chain uses TRBV12-3 or TRBV12-4 and TRBJ2-5; 14 nucleotides line up with TRBD2. With V trimmed by 6 bases and J by 2 bases, 5 bases remained unmatched. There are 16 residues in the CDR3.